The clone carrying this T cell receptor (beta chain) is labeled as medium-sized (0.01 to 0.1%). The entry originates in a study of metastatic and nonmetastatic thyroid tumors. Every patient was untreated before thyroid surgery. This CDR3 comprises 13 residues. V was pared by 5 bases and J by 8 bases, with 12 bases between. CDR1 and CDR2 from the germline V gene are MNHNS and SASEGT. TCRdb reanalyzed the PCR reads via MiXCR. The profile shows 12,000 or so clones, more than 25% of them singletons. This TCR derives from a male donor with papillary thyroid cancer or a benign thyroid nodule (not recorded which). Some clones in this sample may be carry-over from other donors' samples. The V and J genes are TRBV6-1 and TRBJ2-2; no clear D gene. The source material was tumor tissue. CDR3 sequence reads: CASSQSIEGELFF. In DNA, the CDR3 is TGTGCCAGCAGTCAATCTATAGAGGGGGAGCTGTTTTTT.